Included here is one TCR beta chain sequence, with context. The antigen is undetermined. This entry belongs to a study of T cell responses to AZD1222 COVID-19 vaccine. CDR3 length: 10 residues. Findings and caveats of the study: When two AZD1222 doses had been given, Spike-specific TCR breadth and depth rose. Among AZD1222 vaccinees, only five or six were seropositive at baseline.

Some clones are missing from TCRdb's copy, which holds only in-frame ones; the method was immunoSEQ multiplex PCR. The sample holds 80,000 or so clones, 80% to 90% seen once. The receptor's source is an adult who received the AZD1222 COVID-19 vaccine. Material: peripheral blood, obtained 28 days after the second AZD1222 dose. The chain uses TRBV21-1 and TRBJ1-1. TRBV21-1 is reported as a pseudogene. CDR3 nucleotide sequence: TGTGCCAGCAGCAACGCTGAAGCTTTCTTT. It is translated as CASSNAEAFF.